Included here is one TCR beta chain sequence, with context. The antigen remains undetermined. This sample was included in a study of vaccination and CD4 T cells after COVID-19. Across the study: Researchers treated cells with overlapping spike peptides taken from SARS-CoV-2, HCoV-NL63, HCoV-OC43 and HCoV-229E.

An Oncomine TCR Beta short-read assay was used to sequence the DNA from cultured CD4+ T cells. TCRdb recomputed calls from the PCR reads with MiXCR, one row per CDR3 protein. The table lists approximately 1,500 distinct CDR3 sequences, over 10% of them singletons. Specified treatment: roughly 11-day PBMC culture with coronavirus spike peptide pools or control peptides (ViraFEST assay). One should note that the unexposed donor's CD4+ T cells were collected before the COVID-19 pandemic (2011-2018). ViraFEST used peptide pools to expand antigen-specific T cells and subsequently sequenced their TCRs. The CDR3 extends over 14 amino acids. Germline loops: CDR1 MNHNS, CDR2 SASEGT. V was cut by 7 bases and J by 2 bases, with 15 bases left in between.

The chain couples TRBV6-1 to TRBJ2-7; D possibly corresponds to TRBD1 (6 bases). Sequenced: CD4+ T cells from blood, cultured in vitro. This sequence was found in a human donor in good health. CDR3 residues: CASNSLTGTYEQYF. CDR3 DNA sequence: TGTGCCAGCAATTCATTAACAGGGACCTACGAGCAGTACTTC.